This passage covers 25 T cell receptor beta chains from one sample sequenced in a study of sequential checkpoint blockade in melanoma. TCRdb's table, derived via immunoSEQ multiplex PCR, lists solely in-frame clones and lacks some. This table has 10,000 to 15,000 clones, roughly a fifth appearing once. Treatment denoted: randomized to nivolumab then ipilimumab (arm A) or the reverse (arm B). The sequencing used tumor tissue (inferred from file names), collected from a patient given nivolumab and ipilimumab in sequence. The origin of the receptors is a human donor with melanoma.

The chain carries TRBV19 and TRBJ2-1, with 7 bases identical to TRBD2. The CDR3 covers 15 residues. Germline trimming cut 2 bases from V and 5 bases from J; bases unmatched to any gene: 6. Germline CDR1 LNHDA, CDR2 SQIVND (reference sequence). Here the CDR3 DNA reads TGTGCCAGTAGTATATGGGAGGGCCGGGACAATGAGCAGTTCTTC. It specifies CASSIWEGRDNEQFF.

This clone was seen more than once but under ten times. The gene calls are TRBV12-5 and TRBJ2-3; D is uncertain. Germline lookup yields CDR1 LGHNT and CDR2 FRNRAP. CDR3 size: 13 residues. Here the CDR3 DNA reads TGTGCCAGCAATAGCCTAGGAGCAGATACGCAGTATTTT. Encoded protein: CASNSLGADTQYF.

This sequence joins TRBV28 and TRBJ2-1; the D gene is possibly TRBD2 (5 bases). The V gene lost 5 bases and the J gene lost 6 bases, with 17 bases spanning the gap. Germline CDR1 reads MDHEN; CDR2 reads SYDVKM. There are 15 residues in the CDR3. CDR3: CASSPDSHARNEQFF. As DNA, the CDR3 is TGTGCCAGCAGTCCGGACTCCCACGCGCGCAATGAGCAGTTCTTC.

This chain uses TRBV18 with TRBJ2-7; D remains ambiguous. The CDR3 is 14 amino acids. V was trimmed by 6 bases and J by 2 bases, leaving 14 bases between them. CDR1 is KGHSH and CDR2 is LQKENI in the germline V gene. CDR3 protein: CASSQKRLTYEQYF. CDR3 DNA sequence: TGTGCCAGCTCCCAAAAGAGGCTAACCTACGAGCAGTACTTC.

The CDR3 DNA sequence: TGCGCCAGCAGCCAAGCGGGAGCAAGTCCAGATACGCAGTATTTT. Its translation: CASSQAGASPDTQYF. The chain employs TRBV4-1 and TRBJ2-3; TRBD2 is a possible D gene (6 bases). CDR3 length equals 15 residues. Germline V gene data show CDR1 as MGHRA and CDR2 as YSYEKL. V was trimmed by 1 base and J by 4 bases, leaving 12 bases between them.

This clone was found many times. This chain links TRBV7-4 with TRBJ2-3, with TRBD2 identical over 9 bases. CDR1 is SGHVT and CDR2 is SQSDAQ in the germline V gene. This CDR3 region has 15 residues. V lost 4 bases, J lost 4 bases, and 6 bases stayed unmatched. For the CDR3, the DNA is TGTGCCAGCAGCTCACTAGCGGGCCGCTCAGATACGCAGTATTTT. Translating it yields CASSSLAGRSDTQYF.

The chain links TRBV9 to TRBJ1-5, with 8 bases fitting TRBD1. CDR3 size: 14 residues. V lost 4 bases and J lost 6; bases outside the gene matches: 6. Germline V CDR1 and CDR2: SGDLS, YYNGEE. The chain's CDR3 is CASSSQGASQPQHF. In DNA form, the CDR3 reads TGTGCCAGCAGCTCCCAGGGGGCGAGTCAGCCCCAGCATTTT.

The rearrangement joins TRBV23-1 to TRBJ2-1; 7 positions match TRBD1. TRBV23-1 is filed as an ORF, its function uncertain. V dropped 3 bases and J dropped 5; count of bases not matched to a gene: 7. The CDR3 is 15 amino acids. CDR3 sequence (DNA): TGCGCCAGCAGTCACCCTGGACAGGAACACAATGAGCAGTTCTTC. Protein product: CASSHPGQEHNEQFF.

This clone came up a few times. The V gene is TRBV11-3, the J gene TRBJ2-3, with 7 bases matching TRBD2. V trimming: 2 bases; J trimming: 2 bases; junction bases outside the gene matches: 4. Germline lookup yields CDR1 SGHNT and CDR2 YENEEA. There are 15 residues in the CDR3. DNA of the CDR3: TGTGCCAGCAGCTTACTCGGGAGGCCCACAGATACGCAGTATTTT. Residues: CASSLLGRPTDTQYF. Drawing the rest from reference TRBV11-3 and TRBJ2-3, the complete variable domain is EAGVVQSPRYKIIEKKQPVAFWCNPISGHNTLYWYLQNLGQGPELLIRYENEEAVDDSQLPKDRFSAERLKGVDSTLKIQPAELGDSAVYLCASSLLGRPTDTQYFGPGTRLTVL.

The chain combines TRBV28 with TRBJ1-5, with 7 bases fitting TRBD1. This CDR3 is 15 amino acids long. The trim removed 3 bases at V and 0 bases at J, leaving 2 bases unmatched. Germline V gives CDR1 MDHEN, CDR2 SYDVKM. The CDR3 nucleotides are TGTGCCAGCAGTTTGCGGACAGGTAGCAATCAGCCCCAGCATTTT. It specifies CASSLRTGSNQPQHF.

There are many counts of this clone. The chain links TRBV11-3 to TRBJ2-5, with 9 positions matching TRBD2. The CDR3 has 15 amino acids. V lost 3 bases and J lost 5; bases outside the gene matches: 7. Germline V gene data show CDR1 as SGHNT and CDR2 as YENEEA. The CDR3 region is CASSLASGIWETQYF. In DNA form, the CDR3 reads TGTGCCAGCAGCTTGGCTAGCGGGATATGGGAGACCCAGTACTTC.

At least ten counts were recorded for this clone. The chain combines TRBV11-3 with TRBJ1-2, with 7 positions matching TRBD1. Germline-derived CDR1 and CDR2 are SGHNT and YENEEA. The CDR3 totals 16 residues. The J segment lost 8 bases and the V segment lost 1 base, leaving 13 bases of the junction unmatched. CDR3 in amino acids: CASSLGRDRDVVGYTF. DNA for the CDR3: TGTGCCAGCAGCTTAGGCCGAGACAGGGATGTTGTGGGCTACACCTTC.

The chain recombines TRBV28 with TRBJ2-7, with D maybe TRBD1 (6 bases). The germline V and J ends were trimmed by 3 bases and 1 base, with 13 bases remaining between them. Germline CDR1 reads MDHEN; CDR2 reads SYDVKM. The CDR3 totals 15 residues. CDR3 residues: CASSFTGTPSYEQYF. The CDR3 DNA reads TGTGCCAGCAGTTTTACCGGGACACCTTCCTACGAGCAGTACTTC. Complete variable domain (other parts from reference TRBV28 and TRBJ2-7): DVKVTQSSRYLVKRTGEKVFLECVQDMDHENMFWYRQDPGLGLRLIYFSYDVKMKEKGDIPEGYSVSREKKERFSLILESASTNQTSMYLCASSFTGTPSYEQYFGPGTRLTVT.

The chain is built from TRBV10-2 and TRBJ2-5, with D possibly being TRBD1 (6 bases). Germline V gene sequence: CDR1 WSHSY, CDR2 SAAADI. CDR3 size: 14 residues. Trimming took 8 bases from V and 1 from J, leaving 14 bases between them. CDR3 amino acids: CASYTGWGQETQYF. In nucleotides, the CDR3 is TGCGCCAGCTACACAGGGTGGGGCCAAGAGACCCAGTACTTC.

This clone occurred many times. This sequence joins TRBV11-3 and TRBJ2-6, with D unclear. With 1 base removed from V and 0 bases from J, the gap between germline ends came to 10 bases. The CDR3 covers 17 residues. The germline V gene encodes CDR1 SGHNT and CDR2 YENEEA. CDR3 loop: CASSLVKHSSGANVLTF. The DNA for the CDR3 is TGTGCCAGCAGCTTAGTCAAGCATAGCTCTGGGGCCAACGTCCTGACTTTC.

This clone has only a few counts. This rearrangement joins TRBV6-8 to TRBJ1-2, with 7 bases that match TRBD1. Unmatched junction bases numbered 9, after V lost 7 bases and J lost 4 bases. In germline, CDR1 is MNHGY, CDR2 SAAAGT. The CDR3 runs to 14 residues. The CDR3 DNA follows: TGTGCCAGCACCCTAGACAGGGCCGTCTATGGCTACACCTTC. Translation: CASTLDRAVYGYTF.

This clone was counted many times. This chain connects TRBV11-3 to TRBJ2-7; no clear D gene. V was cut by 3 bases and J by 6 bases, with 18 bases left in between. Germline CDR1 reads SGHNT; CDR2 reads YENEEA. CDR3 length: 15 residues. CDR3 nucleotide sequence: TGTGCCAGCAGCTTGAGAAGACCTGTCCAGGCCGAGCAGTACTTC. This sequence encodes CASSLRRPVQAEQYF.

The V call is TRBV9, the J call TRBJ2-2, with 7 positions matching TRBD1. Germline lookup yields CDR1 SGDLS and CDR2 YYNGEE. V shed 9 bases, J shed 2 bases, and the junction held 7 bases outside the gene matches. This CDR3 region has 14 residues. This CDR3 reads CAILGTDNTGELFF. The CDR3 DNA reads TGTGCCATCCTCGGGACAGATAACACCGGGGAGCTGTTTTTT.

This clone has more than one count but fewer than ten. This chain uses TRBV28 with TRBJ2-5; D tentatively fits TRBD1 or TRBD2 (6 bases each). Germline CDR1 MDHEN, CDR2 SYDVKM. The CDR3 runs 16 residues. Between the trimmed V and J ends, which lost 7 bases and 3 bases, there was a span of 21 bases. The CDR3 sequence: CASNQRRGAREETQYF. The CDR3, as DNA: TGTGCCAGCAACCAGAGGAGGGGGGCTAGGGAAGAGACCCAGTACTTC.

Only a few counts were recorded for this clone. The chain is built from TRBV6-8 and TRBJ1-4; possible D gene TRBD1, 6 bases. The germline V and J ends were trimmed by 6 bases and 4 bases, with 18 bases remaining between them. Per the germline V gene, CDR1 is MNHGY and CDR2 is SAAAGT. CDR3 length equals 16 residues. CDR3 DNA: TGTGCCAGCAGGATTACTGGTCAGGGGTATAATGAAAAACTGTTTTTT. Residues: CASRITGQGYNEKLFF.

This clone was observed at least ten times. The rearrangement links TRBV11-3 to TRBJ2-5; D might be TRBD1 or TRBD2, each matching 5 bases. The CDR3 contains 14 residues. V lost 5 bases, J lost 6 bases, and 16 bases lay in between. Germline values: CDR1 SGHNT, CDR2 YENEEA. CDR3 amino acids: CASSLQGSGKTQYF. The CDR3 DNA is TGTGCCAGCAGCCTTCAGGGTTCGGGAAAGACCCAGTACTTC.

The chain recombines TRBV5-1 with TRBJ2-3; 8 bases map to TRBD2. The V gene's germline CDR1 is SGHRS and CDR2 YFSETQ. This CDR3 is 17 amino acids long. The trim removed 1 base at V and 4 bases at J, leaving 11 bases unmatched. CDR3: CASSLSYWGGGSDTQYF. The CDR3 DNA follows: TGCGCCAGCAGCTTGTCGTACTGGGGCGGGGGGTCAGATACGCAGTATTTT. The full variable domain, in which reference TRBV5-1 and TRBJ2-3 provide the parts outside the CDR3, is KAGVTQTPRYLIKTRGQQVTLSCSPISGHRSVSWYQQTPGQGLQFLFEYFSETQRNKGNFPGRFSGRQFSNSRSEMNVSTLELGDSALYLCASSLSYWGGGSDTQYFGPGTRLTVL.

The V call is TRBV5-1, the J call TRBJ2-1; a possible D gene is TRBD1 (6 bases). The CDR3 contains 17 residues. Looked up from germline, CDR1 is SGHRS and CDR2 is YFSETQ. The V end was cut by 7 bases, the J end by 5 bases, with 25 bases between. CDR3 nucleotide sequence: TGCGCCAGCCAGCTTGGCGGCAGGGGAGAGTCGGACAATGAGCAGTTCTTC. Translated, it gives CASQLGGRGESDNEQFF.

The V gene is TRBV28, the J gene TRBJ2-3, with D unresolved. The CDR3 runs to 15 residues. V was cut by 3 bases and J by 1 base, with 11 bases left in between. Germline V gene lookup returns CDR1 MDHEN and CDR2 SYDVKM. CDR3 loop: CASSFHTQGTDTQYF. The CDR3 coding sequence is TGTGCCAGCAGTTTTCACACCCAGGGCACAGATACGCAGTATTTT.

CDR3 amino acids: CSVEDFRVAGGAGELFF. The CDR3 bases are TGCAGCGTTGAAGATTTTCGGGTAGCGGGAGGGGCCGGGGAGCTGTTTTTT. The rearrangement links TRBV29-1 to TRBJ2-2; 11 bases match TRBD2. This CDR3 comprises 17 residues. With V trimmed by 0 bases and J by 6 bases, 9 bases remained unmatched. CDR1 and CDR2 (germline): SQVTM, ANQGSEA.